This passage covers 2 T cell receptor beta chains from one sample sequenced in a study of T cells in Graves' hyperthyroidism and ophthalmopathy. Amplification of TCR beta CDR3 regions was performed using RNA transcripts as template. The TCR CDR3 first-round RT-PCR relied on the HTBI primer set. TCRdb processed the multiplex PCR reads anew with MiXCR; each CDR3 protein has one entry. The table includes fewer than 650,000 distinct CDR3 sequences, around 15% detected once. The sequenced sample was blood. These receptors all stem from a middle-aged woman with Graves' hyperthyroidism.

V and J are TRBV19 and TRBJ2-2, with 8 bases identical to TRBD1. The V segment lost 11 bases and the J segment 6 bases; nucleotides outside the gene matches: 8. The CDR3 contains 13 residues. Looked up from germline, CDR1 is LNHDA and CDR2 is SQIVND (reference sequence). This chain's CDR3 is CASARGLAGELFF. The CDR3 DNA reads TGTGCCTCGGCCAGGGGGCTCGCCGGGGAGCTGTTTTTT.

This clonotype occurred a few times. This rearrangement joins TRBV12-3 or TRBV12-4 to TRBJ2-1; possibly TRBD2 for D (6 bases). This CDR3 spans 13 amino acids. Trimming stripped 4 bases from V and 7 bases from J, with 11 bases between. Here the CDR3 reads CASSSTAGNEQFF. CDR3 in DNA: TGTGCCAGCAGTTCAACTGCGGGAAATGAGCAGTTCTTC.